This T cell receptor beta chain stems from a study of beta chain features in type 1 diabetes. Overall study context: Healthy donors and patients showed comparable age, gender and cell yields.

As for this clone: Its target is unknown.

As every portion of the isolated RNA was reverse transcribed, the sequencing read expressed TCRB transcripts. Some clones are missing from TCRdb's copy, which holds only in-frame ones; the method was immunoSEQ multiplex PCR. Of about 340,000 clones listed, 13% are singletons. General observations from the study: Researchers report that Type 1 diabetes patients had moderately but significantly shorter TCRB CDR3s across all four CD4+ subsets. Lower insertion and higher deletion counts appeared at VDJ junctions in type 1 diabetes patients.

The V gene end was trimmed by 5 bases and the J gene end by 2 bases; junction bases not matched to a gene: 8. Germline values: CDR1 SGHAT, CDR2 FQNNGV. The CDR3 length is 15 residues. The origin of this receptor is a woman between 18 and 30 years old with type 1 diabetes. What was sequenced was naive CD4+ T cells from blood. This rearrangement joins TRBV11-2 to TRBJ2-7; TRBD2 aligns across 8 bases. CDR3 loop: CASSPTLAGPYEQYV. The CDR3 bases are TGTGCCAGCAGCCCGACTTTAGCGGGACCCTACGAGCAGTACGTC.